The 13 T cell receptor beta chains in this list originate from one sample, sequenced in a study of early T cells in non-severe SARS-CoV-2 infection. TCRdb recomputed calls from the 5' RACE reads with MiXCR, one row per CDR3 protein. The sample shows around 40,000 distinct CDR3 sequences, approximately 11% of them seen only once. The sample consisted of whole blood. Receptors originate from an adult who was a healthcare worker with PCR-confirmed SARS-CoV-2 infection or an uninfected control (not recorded which).

This clonotype was seen only a few times. The CDR3 is CASSQDPVGSGSGANVLTF. CDR3 nucleotides: TGCGCCAGCAGCCAAGATCCGGTAGGTTCAGGATCTGGGGCCAACGTCCTGACTTTC. The V and J genes are TRBV4-3 and TRBJ2-6; D gene uncertain. Germline V lookup: CDR1 LGHNA, CDR2 YSLEER. The CDR3 runs 19 residues. The V end lost 0 bases, the J end lost 1 base, and 16 bases lay between the germline ends.

This clonotype came up many times. The V call is TRBV10-3, the J call TRBJ2-5; no clear D gene. The CDR3 runs 12 residues. Per the germline V gene, CDR1 is ENHRY and CDR2 is SYGVKD. V lost 3 bases to trimming and J lost 4 bases, with 6 bases between them. The CDR3 nucleotides read TGTGCCATCAGTGACTCCCCAGAGACCCAGTACTTC. It codes for CAISDSPETQYF.

This clonotype was recorded a few times. The chain carries TRBV2 and TRBJ2-1, with 7 bases that match TRBD1. The CDR3 runs to 16 residues. V gave up 9 bases and J gave up 0 bases; unmatched junction bases: 11. CDR1 and CDR2 (germline): SNHLY, FYNNEI. The DNA of the CDR3 is TGTGCCAGTAGGTCGACAGGGTCCCCCTCCTACAATGAGCAGTTCTTC. Translated, it gives CASRSTGSPSYNEQFF.

This clonotype has a single count. This chain connects TRBV7-6 to TRBJ2-1; 10 bases fit TRBD2. After removal of 5 bases from V and 7 bases from J, the junction contained 8 bases not matched to a gene. Germline V CDR1 and CDR2: SGHVS, FNYEAQ. There are 15 residues in the CDR3. The CDR3 spells CASSGASGGPNEQFF. The CDR3 bases are TGTGCCAGCAGCGGAGCTAGCGGGGGACCTAATGAGCAGTTCTTC.

This clonotype was picked up a small number of times. J is TRBJ2-2 and V is TRBV9; 10 bases match TRBD1. The V gene's germline CDR1 is SGDLS and CDR2 YYNGEE. This CDR3 spans 17 amino acids. V shed 4 bases and J 5 bases; nucleotides not matched to a gene: 11. The CDR3 loop is CASSTHPGQGKTGELFF. The CDR3 nucleotides read TGTGCCAGCAGCACCCATCCGGGACAGGGGAAGACCGGGGAGCTGTTTTTT.

In its sample, this clonotype ranks as medium-sized. The chain uses TRBV5-1 and TRBJ1-5; D might be TRBD1 (5 bases). Trimming removed 0 bases from V and 7 bases from J, with 8 bases in between. The CDR3 totals 13 residues. CDR1 SGHRS and CDR2 YFSETQ come from the germline V gene. This CDR3 is CASSLGRDQPQHF. In DNA, the CDR3 is TGCGCCAGCAGCTTGGGAAGGGACCAGCCCCAGCATTTT.

The V and J genes are TRBV29-1 and TRBJ2-1, with TRBD1 matching over 8 bases. After removal of 6 bases from V and 1 base from J, the junction contained 2 bases not matched to a gene. CDR3 length: 13 residues. Germline values: CDR1 SQVTM, CDR2 ANQGSEA. This CDR3 is CSVHRGSYNEQFF. The CDR3 nucleotides are TGCAGCGTCCACAGGGGGTCCTACAATGAGCAGTTCTTC.

This chain joins TRBV5-5 and TRBJ2-5; 7 bases agree with TRBD1. Germline CDR1 reads SGHKS; CDR2 reads YYEKEE (reference sequence). V lost 0 bases to trimming and J lost 5 bases; unmatched junction nucleotides: 4. This CDR3 is built from 14 residues. The CDR3 spells CASSLVGGPETQYF. The CDR3 DNA reads TGTGCCAGCAGCTTGGTAGGGGGCCCGGAGACCCAGTACTTC.

This clonotype has ten or more counts. The rearrangement joins TRBV10-3 to TRBJ2-7; possible D gene TRBD2, 6 bases. The CDR3 totals 14 residues. Germline CDR1 ENHRY, CDR2 SYGVKD. V lost 6 bases to trimming and J lost 0 bases, with 12 bases between them. The CDR3 region has the DNA TGTGCCATCAGCTCGGACGGGAGCTCCTACGAGCAGTACTTC. It is translated as CAISSDGSSYEQYF.

This clonotype was detected many times. The rearrangement joins TRBV9 to TRBJ2-5; D possibly matches TRBD1 or TRBD2 (6 bases each). The CDR3 contains 14 residues. Germline CDR1 reads SGDLS; CDR2 reads YYNGEE. Trimming shortened V by 0 bases and J by 3 bases, and 9 bases separated the two germline ends. The CDR3 DNA follows: TGTGCCAGCAGCGTAGACGGGGGCAAAGAGACCCAGTACTTC. Its translation is CASSVDGGKETQYF.

In its sample, this clonotype was seen a few times. This chain joins TRBV24-1 and TRBJ2-7; TRBD2 aligns across 9 bases. V lost 3 bases to trimming and J lost 3 bases; unmatched junction nucleotides: 8. Germline CDR1 and CDR2: KGHDR and SFDVKD. The length of the CDR3 is 16 residues. The CDR3 bases are TGTGCCACCAGTGATAAACCGGGACTAGCCGTCTACGAGCAGTACTTC. Translating it yields CATSDKPGLAVYEQYF.

The rearrangement uses TRBV7-2 and TRBJ1-1; possibly TRBD1 for D (5 bases). Per germline, CDR1 SGHTA and CDR2 FQGNSA. Between the trimmed V and J ends, which lost 2 bases and 5 bases, there was a span of 9 bases. The CDR3 consists of 13 residues. The CDR3 coding sequence is TGTGCCAGCAGCTTAAAGGGGACGACTGAAGCTTTCTTT. Its translation is CASSLKGTTEAFF.

The rearrangement uses TRBV12-3 or TRBV12-4 and TRBJ2-2; 7 bases are shared with TRBD1. This CDR3 spans 15 amino acids. V lost 5 bases to trimming and J lost 6 bases; unmatched junction nucleotides: 9. The CDR3 spells CASSRQGTIPGELFF. The CDR3 DNA is TGTGCCAGCAGTCGACAGGGTACGATCCCCGGGGAGCTGTTTTTT.